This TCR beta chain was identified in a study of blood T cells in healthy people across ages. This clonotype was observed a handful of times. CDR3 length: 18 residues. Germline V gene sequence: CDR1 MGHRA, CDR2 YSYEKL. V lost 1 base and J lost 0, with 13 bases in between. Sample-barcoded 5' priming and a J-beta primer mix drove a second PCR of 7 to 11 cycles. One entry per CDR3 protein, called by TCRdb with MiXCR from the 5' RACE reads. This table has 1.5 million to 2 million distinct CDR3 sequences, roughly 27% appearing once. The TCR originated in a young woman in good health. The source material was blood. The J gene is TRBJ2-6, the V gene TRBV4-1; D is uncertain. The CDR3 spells CASSQGTFGFSGANVLTF. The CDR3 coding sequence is TGCGCCAGCAGCCAAGGAACTTTCGGCTTCTCTGGGGCCAACGTCCTGACTTTC.